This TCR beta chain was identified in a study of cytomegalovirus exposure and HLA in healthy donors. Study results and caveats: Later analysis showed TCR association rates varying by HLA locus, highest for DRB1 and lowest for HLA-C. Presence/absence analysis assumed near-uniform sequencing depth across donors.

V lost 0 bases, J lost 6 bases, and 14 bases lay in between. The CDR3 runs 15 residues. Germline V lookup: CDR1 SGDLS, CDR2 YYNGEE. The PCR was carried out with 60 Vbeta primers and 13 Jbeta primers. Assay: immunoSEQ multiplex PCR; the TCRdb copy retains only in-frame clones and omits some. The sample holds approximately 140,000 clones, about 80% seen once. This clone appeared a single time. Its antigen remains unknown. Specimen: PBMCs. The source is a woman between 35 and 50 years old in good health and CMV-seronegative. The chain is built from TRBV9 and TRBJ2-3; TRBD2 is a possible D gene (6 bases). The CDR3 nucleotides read TGTGCCAGCAGCGTAGCTATGCGAGGAGGGGATACGCAGTATTTT. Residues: CASSVAMRGGDTQYF.